The sequence of this T cell receptor (beta chain) was determined in a study of cytomegalovirus exposure and HLA in healthy donors. Study results and caveats: Most TCR sequences showed up rarely, but some public TCRs showed up in many donors.

The ends were cut back, 0 bases at V and 2 bases at J, with 23 bases in the middle. CDR1 and CDR2 from the germline V gene are SGHTA and FQGNSA. The CDR3 contains 19 residues. The donors belonged to the approximately 120-subject validation cohort, separate from the 666-subject first cohort. Points on this clone: Its antigen is currently unknown.

The data were produced by immunoSEQ multiplex PCR, yet TCRdb's version contains in-frame clones alone and is incomplete. The repertoire has approximately 150,000 clones, roughly nine tenths of them found once; the top ten carry roughly 3%. The receptor was isolated from a man aged 18 to 29 in good health and CMV-seropositive. The V gene is TRBV7-2, the J gene TRBJ2-7; the D gene is possibly TRBD1 (6 bases). The source material was PBMCs. CDR3 nucleotide sequence: TGTGCCAGCAGCTTAGCGATATCTTCCGGGACACATATCACCTACGAGCAGTACTTC. Its translation: CASSLAISSGTHITYEQYF.